These 2 T cell receptor beta chains share one sample of origin, sequenced in a study of blood T cells in healthy people across ages. A second about 7 to 12 cycle PCR used barcoded and J-beta primers. Using its own MiXCR run on the 5' RACE reads, TCRdb lists one record per CDR3 protein. The table includes about 750,000 distinct CDR3 sequences, roughly 50% detected once. The sample comprised blood. The source of these receptors is a man older than 75 in good health.

This rearrangement joins TRBV20-1 to TRBJ1-5; possibly TRBD1 for D (6 bases). The CDR3 loop spans 16 amino acids. Germline values: CDR1 DFQATT, CDR2 SNEGSKA (reference sequence). The germline V and J ends were trimmed by 0 bases and 2 bases, with 14 bases remaining between them. The CDR3 nucleotides read TGCAGTGCTAGAGAGGCAGGGGCGATAGGCAATCAGCCCCAGCATTTT. Translation gives CSAREAGAIGNQPQHF.

The V and J genes are TRBV5-1 and TRBJ2-1; 9 positions agree with TRBD2. With 5 bases clipped from V and 9 bases from J, the junction kept 12 bases outside the gene matches. Per germline, CDR1 SGHRS and CDR2 YFSETQ. This CDR3 spans 15 amino acids. CDR3 DNA: TGCGCCAGCAGACCCGGGACTAGCAATGAGGGTGAGCAGTTCTTC. Its translation is CASRPGTSNEGEQFF.